The rows below give T cell receptor beta chains drawn from one sample of a study of control samples from healthy donors and cancer patients. Method: immunoSEQ multiplex PCR; TCRdb's copy keeps in-frame clones and lacks some. Of about 74,000 clones detected, about 88% appear once; the ten largest clones hold roughly 5%. The sample comprised blood. The receptor set was obtained from a woman aged 50 to 60 in good health. Both conserved end residues are part of each CDR3. D genes are given only for firm matches. Expanded clones get a size class; other rows say once, few or many, or leave the size out.

clone_size: NA
d_call: NA
j_call: TRBJ1-6
v_call: TRBV5-5
cdr3_nt: TGTGCCAGCAGCTTACAGGGTAGCTCCTATAATTCACCCCTCCACTTT
cdr3_aa: CASSLQGSSYNSPLHF

clone_size: NA
d_call: TRBD1
j_call: TRBJ1-2
v_call: TRBV27
cdr3_nt: TGTGCCAGCAGGAGACAGGGTAACTATGGCTACACCTTC
cdr3_aa: CASRRQGNYGYTF

clone_size: NA
d_call: NA
j_call: TRBJ2-1
v_call: TRBV5-1
cdr3_nt: TGCGCCAGCAGCTCGGAGATCCTTACCGGGCAGTTCTTC
cdr3_aa: CASSSEILTGQFF

clone_size: NA
d_call: NA
j_call: TRBJ1-6
v_call: TRBV5-6
cdr3_nt: TGTGCCAGCAGCTTGGGGAAATATTCACCCCTCCACTTT
cdr3_aa: CASSLGKYSPLHF

clone_size: NA
d_call: NA
j_call: TRBJ2-4
v_call: TRBV5-6
cdr3_nt: TGTGCCAGCAGCCGGCCCACAGCGTTTAATGACATTCAGTACTTC
cdr3_aa: CASSRPTAFNDIQYF

clone_size: NA
d_call: TRBD2
j_call: TRBJ2-2
v_call: TRBV10-1
cdr3_nt: TGCGCCAGCAGTCGACTAGCGGGGGGATTTATCACCGGGGAGCTGTTTTTT
cdr3_aa: CASSRLAGGFITGELFF

clone_size: NA
d_call: NA
j_call: TRBJ1-1
v_call: TRBV6-5
cdr3_nt: TGTGCCAGCACTAACAGGGACGGCACTGAAGCTTTCTTT
cdr3_aa: CASTNRDGTEAFF

clone_size: few
d_call: TRBD1
j_call: TRBJ2-2
v_call: TRBV28
cdr3_nt: TGTGCCAGCACCAGGACAGGGGGCAACACCGGGGAGCTGTTTTTT
cdr3_aa: CASTRTGGNTGELFF

clone_size: once
d_call: NA
j_call: TRBJ1-2
v_call: TRBV24-1
cdr3_nt: TGTGCCACCAGTACTGCATCTGGGGAGCACTATGGCTACACCTTC
cdr3_aa: CATSTASGEHYGYTF

clone_size: NA
d_call: NA
j_call: TRBJ1-2
v_call: TRBV5-6
cdr3_nt: TGTGCCAGCAGCGCCGGACTGCCCGCGAATGACTACACCTTC
cdr3_aa: CASSAGLPANDYTF

clone_size: NA
d_call: NA
j_call: TRBJ1-3
v_call: TRBV5-4
cdr3_nt: TGTGCCAGCAGCCCGGGGAGGGGTGGCGGAAACACCATATATTTT
cdr3_aa: CASSPGRGGGNTIYF

clone_size: NA
d_call: NA
j_call: TRBJ1-1
v_call: TRBV20-1
cdr3_nt: TGCAGTGCTCGAAAATCAGGGGAAGCTTTCTTT
cdr3_aa: CSARKSGEAFF

clone_size: NA
d_call: NA
j_call: TRBJ2-7
v_call: TRBV27
cdr3_nt: TGTGCCAGCAGTTGGTCCTTCGGGGGCGAGTACGAGCAGTACTTC
cdr3_aa: CASSWSFGGEYEQYF

clone_size: NA
d_call: NA
j_call: TRBJ2-6
v_call: TRBV19
cdr3_nt: TGTGCCAGTAGTCGACCCTTTTCGACGGCCAACGTCCTGACTTTC
cdr3_aa: CASSRPFSTANVLTF

clone_size: NA
d_call: NA
j_call: TRBJ2-2
v_call: TRBV3-1/TRBV3-2
cdr3_nt: TGTGCCAGCAGCGAAGTAAGGGGAACCGGGGAGCTGTTTTTT
cdr3_aa: CASSEVRGTGELFF

clone_size: NA
d_call: NA
j_call: TRBJ1-4
v_call: TRBV19
cdr3_nt: TGTGCCAGTAGTATCTCAGGGCAGGGTGAAAAACTGTTTTTT
cdr3_aa: CASSISGQGEKLFF

clone_size: NA
d_call: NA
j_call: TRBJ1-5
v_call: TRBV6-6
cdr3_nt: TGTGCCAGCAGTTCAGCGGGGACCAACATTCAGCCCCAGCATTTT
cdr3_aa: CASSSAGTNIQPQHF

clone_size: NA
d_call: NA
j_call: TRBJ1-4
v_call: TRBV6-5
cdr3_nt: TGTGCCAGCAGTTACTTTCCGGGGGGAGGACTGTTTTTT
cdr3_aa: CASSYFPGGGLFF

clone_size: NA
d_call: TRBD1
j_call: TRBJ2-7
v_call: TRBV27
cdr3_nt: TGTGCCAGCAGAGTTAATCCGGGACAGGGATTCTACGAGCAGTACTTC
cdr3_aa: CASRVNPGQGFYEQYF

clone_size: NA
d_call: NA
j_call: TRBJ1-6
v_call: TRBV5-5
cdr3_nt: TGTGCCAGCAGCTTGGAACAGCGACATTCACCCCTCCACTTT
cdr3_aa: CASSLEQRHSPLHF

clone_size: NA
d_call: TRBD1
j_call: TRBJ1-1
v_call: TRBV5-1
cdr3_nt: TGCGCCAGCAGCAGGGGACAGGCGTGGGTTGAAGCTTTCTTT
cdr3_aa: CASSRGQAWVEAFF

clone_size: NA
d_call: NA
j_call: TRBJ1-1
v_call: TRBV29-1
cdr3_nt: TGCAGCGTTAACAGGAATACTGAAGCTTTCTTT
cdr3_aa: CSVNRNTEAFF

clone_size: NA
d_call: TRBD1
j_call: TRBJ1-6
v_call: TRBV6-5
cdr3_nt: TGTGCCAGCAGGGACAGGGGAAATTCACCCCTCCACTTT
cdr3_aa: CASRDRGNSPLHF

clone_size: NA
d_call: NA
j_call: TRBJ2-7
v_call: TRBV5-1
cdr3_nt: TGCGCCAGCAGCTTGGCCATGGGGGTTGGCGAGCAGTACTTC
cdr3_aa: CASSLAMGVGEQYF

clone_size: NA
d_call: TRBD1
j_call: TRBJ1-1
v_call: TRBV12-3/TRBV12-4
cdr3_nt: TGTGCCAGCAGTACGACAGGGGGCCAGGGAGCTTTCTTT
cdr3_aa: CASSTTGGQGAFF

clone_size: NA
d_call: NA
j_call: TRBJ2-2
v_call: TRBV5-1
cdr3_nt: TGCGCCAGCAGCTTGGCTGGGACCGGGGAGCTGTTTTTT
cdr3_aa: CASSLAGTGELFF

clone_size: NA
d_call: TRBD2
j_call: TRBJ2-1
v_call: TRBV11-2
cdr3_nt: TGTGCCAGCAGCCCGGGACTAGCTAGCAATGAGCAGTTCTTC
cdr3_aa: CASSPGLASNEQFF

clone_size: NA
d_call: TRBD1
j_call: TRBJ2-7
v_call: TRBV13
cdr3_nt: TGTGCCAGCAGCCCACGGACAGGGCCCAGCTCCTACGAGCAGTACTTC
cdr3_aa: CASSPRTGPSSYEQYF

clone_size: NA
d_call: NA
j_call: TRBJ1-1
v_call: TRBV30
cdr3_nt: TGTGCCTGCCTACACAGAATGAACACTGAAGCTTTCTTT
cdr3_aa: CACLHRMNTEAFF

clone_size: medium-sized
d_call: NA
j_call: TRBJ2-7
v_call: TRBV7-2
cdr3_nt: TGTGCCAGCAGCCAACAGGATTCCTCGGTATACGAGCAGTACTTC
cdr3_aa: CASSQQDSSVYEQYF

clone_size: NA
d_call: NA
j_call: TRBJ2-5
v_call: TRBV12-3/TRBV12-4
cdr3_nt: TGTGCCAGCAGTTTTGACGTGGAGACCCAGTACTTC
cdr3_aa: CASSFDVETQYF

clone_size: once
d_call: NA
j_call: TRBJ1-1
v_call: TRBV12-3/TRBV12-4
cdr3_nt: TGTGCCAGCACATTGGCCACTGAAGCATTCTTT
cdr3_aa: CASTLATEAFF

clone_size: once
d_call: NA
j_call: TRBJ1-5
v_call: TRBV19
cdr3_nt: TGTGCCAGTAAGGGTTCGGTGAGGGGCAATCAGCCCCAGCATTTT
cdr3_aa: CASKGSVRGNQPQHF